This TCR beta chain was retrieved from a study of vaccination effects on CD4 cells after COVID-19. Overall study context: Participants got two doses of BNT162b2 or mRNA-1273 vaccine. A couple of convalescent patients provided samples 16 days and one week prevaccination.

The germline V and J ends were trimmed by 4 bases and 1 base, with 11 bases remaining between them. This CDR3 spans 14 amino acids. The germline CDR1 and CDR2 sequences are SGHNT and YYREEE (reference sequence). Measured with immunoSEQ multiplex PCR; TCRdb has only the in-frame clones, and not every one. The table includes tens of thousands of clones, over 65% detected once. This clone came up a few times. Its matching antigen is unknown. Whole-study results and caveats: Pronounced clonal contraction occurred in clones induced by infection and by vaccine late after vaccination.

Under the ViraFEST assay, PBMC were stimulated with viral peptide pools so that antigen-specific CD4+ T cells expanded. Sequencing was performed afterwards. With more than 9 days of culture completed, CD4+ T cells were isolated. This individual tested PCR-positive for SARS-CoV-2 infection between March and December 2020. The origin of this receptor is a human donor who had a prior SARS-CoV-2 infection. The chain couples TRBV5-4 to TRBJ1-1; D not resolved. Sequencing used CD4+ T cells from PBMCs cultured with HIV peptides, obtained before COVID-19 vaccination. Subset meaning: HIV-1 Nef peptide pool negative control/reference culture. The CDR3 DNA reads TGTGCCAGCAGCCGACCCGACGGGAACACTGAAGCTTTCTTT. Encoded protein: CASSRPDGNTEAFF.